This TCR beta chain was found in a study of blood T cell repertoires in COVID-19. TCRdb's copy holds only in-frame clones and misses some; the assay was immunoSEQ multiplex PCR. In the table there are around 140,000 clones, roughly 90% of which are singletons. Of note for this clone: Other DNA sequences in the sample encode the same CDR3.

CDR1 SGHNT and CDR2 YENEEA come from the germline V gene. The CDR3 covers 12 residues. Deletions cut 5 bases from V and 5 bases from J, with 9 bases between. The sample taken for sequencing was peripheral blood. The chain joins TRBV11-3 to TRBJ1-1, with D hard to call. This TCR was recovered from a human donor with COVID-19, enrolled during active disease. The donor label of this sample is uncertain. CDR3 sequence reads: CASSLRVTEAFF. The CDR3 nucleotides read TGTGCCAGCAGCCTTCGGGTGACTGAAGCTTTCTTT. The full variable domain, rest sourced from reference TRBV11-3 and TRBJ1-1, is EAGVVQSPRYKIIEKKQPVAFWCNPISGHNTLYWYLQNLGQGPELLIRYENEEAVDDSQLPKDRFSAERLKGVDSTLKIQPAELGDSAVYLCASSLRVTEAFFGQGTRLTVV.